The 17 T cell receptor beta chains listed next were all sequenced from one sample in a study of shared clonotypes between healthy human individuals (dated by TCRdb to the early 2020s). Libraries were prepared through the immunoSEQ multiplex PCR assay. TCRdb mirrors the immuneACCESS table, restricted to in-frame sequences. Some clones are absent from its copies; in checked studies, under half trace to an unresolved V gene, and the reason for the others is unknown. For this sample there are around 1.1 million clones; 70% to 80% appear just once. About 0.89% of the sample goes to the ten largest clones. The sequenced sample consisted of memory CD4+ T cells from PBMCs. This specimen's cell subset or site label, per the study, means: CD45RA-negative fraction. All receptors come from a young man in good health. Some clones in this sample may be carry-over from other donors' samples.

The V call is TRBV15, the J call TRBJ2-5; possibly TRBD1 or TRBD2 for D (5 bases each). Germline lookup yields CDR1 LNHNV and CDR2 YYDKDF (reference sequence). The CDR3 covers 13 residues. Deletions cut 8 bases from V and 5 bases from J, with 15 bases between. The CDR3 DNA sequence: TGTGCCACCGCGTGGGTGGGGACGGAGACCCAGTACTTC. Encoded protein: CATAWVGTETQYF.

V gene TRBV6-6 combines with J gene TRBJ2-7; D ambiguous. Germline CDR1 is MNHNY and CDR2 is SVGAGI (reference sequence). CDR3 length: 15 amino acids. Trimming left V 0 bases short and J 2 bases short, with 11 bases between. The CDR3 DNA is TGTGCCAGCAGTTACTCGCAGCCAGATACCTACGAGCAGTACTTC. Its protein is CASSYSQPDTYEQYF.

On this clone: A much larger clone lies one base from this, so it may be a read error. Other nucleotide sequences in the sample specify the same CDR3. This chain joins TRBV6-1 and TRBJ1-1; D might be TRBD1 (5 bases). Trimming removed 8 bases at V and 4 bases at J, with 17 bases between. The germline CDR1 and CDR2 sequences are MNHNS and SASEGT. The CDR3 sequence is 14 residues long. Written as DNA, the CDR3 is TGTGCCAGCGATGGGGCCCAGGGAGGCACTGAAGCTTTCTTT. This gives the protein CASDGAQGGTEAFF.

This chain joins TRBV13 and TRBJ2-5; D may be TRBD1 (6 bases). V was cut by 2 bases and J by 1 base, with 14 bases left in between. The CDR3 contains 16 residues. Germline CDR1 is PRHDT and CDR2 is FYEKMQ (reference sequence). CDR3 amino acids: CASSLLAQGLQETQYF. DNA for the CDR3: TGTGCCAGCAGCTTATTGGCACAGGGTCTCCAAGAGACCCAGTACTTC.

In this sample, this clone turned up many times. CDR3 residues: CASSIRPAGRGFGNEQFF. The CDR3 region has the DNA TGTGCCAGTAGTATAAGGCCAGCGGGCCGAGGGTTTGGCAATGAGCAGTTCTTC. The rearrangement uses TRBV19 and TRBJ2-1; a possible D gene is TRBD2 (6 bases). The CDR3 spans 18 residues. V dropped 2 bases and J dropped 6 bases, with 23 bases sitting between them. CDR1 and CDR2 from the germline V gene are LNHDA and SQIVND (reference sequence).

This chain links TRBV2 with TRBJ1-5; TRBD1 is a possible D gene (6 bases). Germline V CDR1 and CDR2: SNHLY, FYNNEI. This CDR3 has 13 amino acids. V shed 4 bases and J shed 5 bases, with 9 bases lying between them. CDR3 residues: CASSGRGDQPQHF. CDR3 sequence (DNA): TGTGCCAGCAGTGGCAGGGGAGATCAGCCCCAGCATTTT.

The rearrangement links TRBV6-5 to TRBJ2-5; D might be TRBD1 (5 bases). Per the germline V gene, CDR1 is MNHEY and CDR2 is SVGAGI. The CDR3 is 13 residues long. V was pared by 4 bases and J by 4 bases, with 10 bases between. CDR3 nucleotide sequence: TGTGCCAGCAGTTCAGGGTTGGGAGAGACCCAGTACTTC. Its translation is CASSSGLGETQYF.

A word on this clone: Since a much larger clone is just one base distant, this may be a read error. V is TRBV30 and J is TRBJ1-1; unclear D gene. Germline V lookup: CDR1 GTSNPN, CDR2 SVGIG (reference sequence). This CDR3 comprises 14 residues. Trimming left V 5 bases short and J 5 bases short, with 18 bases between. The CDR3: CAWSKPRSATEAFF. Here the CDR3 DNA reads TGTGCCTGGTCCAAACCCAGGTCCGCGACTGAAGCTTTCTTT. Drawing the rest from reference TRBV30 and TRBJ1-1, the complete variable domain is SQTIHQWPATLVQPVGSPLSLECTVEGTSNPNLYWYRQAAGRGLQLLFYSVGIGQISSEVPQNLSASRPQDRQFILSSKKLLLSDSGFYLCAWSKPRSATEAFFGQGTRLTVV.

J is TRBJ2-7 and V is TRBV9; the D is unclear. V lost 0 bases to trimming and J lost 2 bases, with 9 bases between them. The germline V gene encodes CDR1 SGDLS and CDR2 YYNGEE. The CDR3 runs 14 residues. CDR3 residues: CASSVESPPYEQYF. For the CDR3, the DNA is TGTGCCAGCAGCGTAGAATCTCCACCCTACGAGCAGTACTTC.

There are a few counts of this clone. The chain combines TRBV5-1 with TRBJ1-4, with D perhaps matching TRBD1 (6 bases). Trimming stripped 0 bases from V and 6 bases from J, with 12 bases between. Germline V lookup: CDR1 SGHRS, CDR2 YFSETQ. The CDR3 contains 15 residues. The CDR3 DNA reads as TGCGCCAGCAGCTTGGCGGGGGGCTATGATGAAAAACTGTTTTTT. Translation: CASSLAGGYDEKLFF.

This clone was found a few times. The rearrangement links TRBV5-4 to TRBJ2-1; 8 positions match TRBD2. This CDR3 region has 15 residues. Trimming removed 4 bases from V and 7 bases from J; junction bases left unmatched: 10. Germline V CDR1 and CDR2: SGHNT, YYREEE (reference sequence). In nucleotides, the CDR3 is TGTGCCAGCAGCCGTACTAGCGGAAAGGGAAATGAGCAGTTCTTC. This codes for CASSRTSGKGNEQFF.

The gene calls are TRBV29-1 and TRBJ2-7; 8 nucleotides line up with TRBD2. Unmatched junction bases numbered 8, after V lost 4 bases and J lost 3 bases. Germline V gene data show CDR1 as SQVTM and CDR2 as ANQGSEA. The CDR3 runs 14 residues. CDR3 DNA: TGCAGCGTTGTAGTTAGCGGGATAGTCTACGAGCAGTACTTC. This codes for CSVVVSGIVYEQYF.

The chain is built from TRBV28 and TRBJ1-2; D call uncertain. The CDR3 runs to 14 residues. Germline values: CDR1 MDHEN, CDR2 SYDVKM. The V and J ends lost 5 bases and 4 bases respectively, with 14 bases between them. CDR3 DNA: TGTGCCAGCAGTGCGCTCCGGGGTCCCTATGGCTACACCTTC. Protein sequence: CASSALRGPYGYTF.

The chain recombines TRBV11-1 with TRBJ2-5; D gene unclear. The CDR3 contains 14 residues. V was clipped by 3 bases and J by 3 bases, with 11 bases between them. Germline CDR1 SGHAT, CDR2 FQDESV (reference sequence). In DNA, the CDR3 is TGTGCCAGCAGCTTTTATGCAGGCAAAGAGACCCAGTACTTC. Its translation is CASSFYAGKETQYF.

The chain has TRBV9 and TRBJ1-5, with 7 positions matching TRBD1. The CDR3 spans 13 residues. J lost 7 bases, V lost 0 bases, and 1 base had no gene match. Germline V CDR1 and CDR2: SGDLS, YYNGEE. The CDR3 DNA reads TGTGCCAGCAGCGTAGTAGGGGGCCAGCCCCAGCATTTT. Translating it yields CASSVVGGQPQHF.

This chain connects TRBV5-8 to TRBJ1-5; the match to TRBD1 covers 9 bases. The CDR3 totals 15 residues. CDR1 SGHTS and CDR2 YDEGEE come from the germline V gene. The V and J ends lost 1 base and 2 bases, in that order; junction bases with no gene match: 1. CDR3: CASSLRTGGNQPQHF. DNA for the CDR3: TGTGCCAGCAGCTTGAGGACAGGGGGCAATCAGCCCCAGCATTTT.

In this sample, this clone turned up once. At the DNA level, this CDR3 is encoded by other sequences in the same sample as well. The chain employs TRBV6-5 and TRBJ2-1, with D uncertain. The ends were cut back, 6 bases at V and 4 bases at J, with 10 bases in the middle. This CDR3 comprises 13 residues. Looked up from germline, CDR1 is MNHEY and CDR2 is SVGAGI. The CDR3 nucleotides are TGTGCCAGCAGCCCACCAGGTTACAATGAGCAGTTCTTC. Protein: CASSPPGYNEQFF.